The present T cell receptor beta chain was sequenced within a study of blood T cell repertoires in COVID-19. Study at large: Samples taken during acute and convalescent COVID-19 were collected in the United States, Italy and Spain.

TCRdb keeps only in-frame clones here, not all; method: immunoSEQ multiplex PCR. Of roughly 210,000 clones in the sample, 88% were seen once. This clone was recorded a few times. Germline lookup yields CDR1 LNHDA and CDR2 SQIVND (reference sequence). The CDR3 has 16 residues. Deletions cut 10 bases from V and 2 bases from J, with 21 bases between. Material: peripheral blood. V usage is TRBV19 and J usage is TRBJ2-1; D is unresolved. The origin of this receptor is a man aged 70-80 years with acute or convalescent COVID-19. CDR3 loop: CATQLEASRTYNEQFF. CDR3 bases: TGTGCCACCCAACTTGAGGCAAGTAGGACCTACAATGAGCAGTTCTTC.